The 9 T cell receptor beta chains presented below share a single source sample, sequenced in a study of blood T cell repertoires in COVID-19. Clones were read by immunoSEQ multiplex PCR, and TCRdb kept only the in-frame ones, dropping some. The sample yields 70,000 to 95,000 clones, about 80% seen once. Sequencing was carried out using peripheral blood. The receptor set was obtained from a human donor in a cohort sampled during active COVID-19.

The chain combines TRBV7-6 with TRBJ2-3, with 8 bases that match TRBD1. The CDR3 has 14 amino acids. V trimming: 1 base; J trimming: 8 bases; junction bases outside the gene matches: 5. Germline CDR1 SGHVS, CDR2 FNYEAQ. The CDR3 reads CASSLDSGQGTQYF. The CDR3, as DNA: TGTGCCAGCAGCTTAGATTCCGGACAGGGTACGCAGTATTTT.

There are a few counts of this clone. The chain uses TRBV21-1 and TRBJ2-7; the D call in the table, TRBD1, was not verified against the DNA. TRBV21-1 is given as a pseudogene. This CDR3 spans 14 amino acids. CDR3 protein: CASSKAEGADEQYF. The CDR3 DNA sequence: TGTGCCAGCAGCAAAGCAGAGGGGGCGGACGAGCAGTACTTC.

The chain couples TRBV3-1 (or the pseudogene TRBV3-2) to TRBJ2-5; D perhaps matches TRBD2 (6 bases). Germline values: CDR1 LGHDT, CDR2 YNNKEL (reference sequence). The CDR3 has 14 residues. The V and J ends lost 6 bases and 4 bases respectively, with 15 bases between them. The CDR3 bases are TGTGCCAGCAGTGACTGGAGGGGCCCAGAGACCCAGTACTTC. This encodes CASSDWRGPETQYF.

V usage is TRBV5-1 and J usage is TRBJ2-5; D perhaps matches TRBD1 (6 bases). The CDR3 runs to 15 residues. Trimming removed 4 bases at V and 1 base at J, with 14 bases between. Per germline, CDR1 SGHRS and CDR2 YFSETQ. The CDR3 DNA follows: TGCGCCAGCAGCATCGTTGGGGGCTTCCAAGAGACCCAGTACTTC. Protein: CASSIVGGFQETQYF.

With respect to this clone: The junction does not match germline at one end; this may be a read error. V gene TRBV6-6 combines with J gene TRBJ1-5; D perhaps matches TRBD1 (6 bases). Per germline, CDR1 MNHNY and CDR2 SVGAGI (reference sequence). The CDR3 is made up of 16 amino acids. This CDR3 is CASSYTLAGGNQPQHF. The DNA of the CDR3 is TGTGCCAGCAGTTATACTCTTGCGGGGGGCAACCAGCCCCAGCATTTT.

The V call is TRBV28, the J call TRBJ1-4; D may be TRBD1 (5 bases). The V and J ends lost 5 bases and 4 bases respectively, with 14 bases between them. The CDR3 spans 15 residues. Germline assignment: CDR1 MDHEN and CDR2 SYDVKM. The CDR3 is CASSAPRAYNEKLFF. CDR3 DNA sequence: TGTGCCAGCAGTGCCCCCAGGGCATATAATGAAAAACTGTTTTTT.

J is TRBJ2-1 and V is TRBV6-6, with TRBD2 matching over 9 bases. Germline trimming cut 6 bases from V and 5 bases from J; bases unmatched to any gene: 5. The V gene's germline CDR1 is MNHNY and CDR2 SVGAGI (reference sequence). The CDR3 covers 14 residues. The CDR3, as DNA: TGTGCCAGCAGCCGACTAGCGGATGACAATGAGCAGTTCTTC. Translated, it gives CASSRLADDNEQFF.

V is TRBV5-6 and J is TRBJ2-6; D is undetermined. This CDR3 comprises 15 residues. Germline V CDR1 and CDR2: SGHDT, YYEEEE. V lost 4 bases, J lost 0 bases, and 8 bases lay in between. Here the CDR3 reads CASSPRSSGANVLTF. CDR3 bases: TGTGCCAGCAGCCCGAGAAGCTCTGGGGCCAACGTCCTGACTTTC.

The genes are TRBV6-5 and TRBJ1-2; D not resolved. Trimming shortened V by 8 bases and J by 8 bases, and 15 bases separated the two germline ends. This CDR3 comprises 12 residues. Germline V gene sequence: CDR1 MNHEY, CDR2 SVGAGI. The CDR3 protein is CASRTAGRGYTF. The CDR3 DNA follows: TGTGCCAGCCGAACGGCGGGGAGAGGCTACACCTTC.